This is a list of T cell receptor beta chains from one sample in a study of Graves' ophthalmopathy and Graves' hyperthyroidism. TCRdb redid the calling of the multiplex PCR reads with MiXCR, one entry per CDR3 protein. In the table there are around 1,000,000 distinct CDR3 sequences, around a third of which are singletons. The sample taken for sequencing was peripheral blood or thyroid tissue (not recorded which). These receptors were collected from an adult man with Graves' hyperthyroidism. The CDR3 runs from the conserved cysteine through the conserved F or W. A D gene is named only where the DNA matches it firmly. Part of the rows lack a size; the others show once, few, many or a class for expanded clones.

CDR3 protein: CATSSAGTGATGELFF
CDR3 DNA: TGTGCCACCAGCAGTGCCGGGACAGGGGCAACCGGGGAGCTGTTTTTT
clone size: many
D gene: TRBD1
V gene: TRBV15
J gene: TRBJ2-2

CDR3 protein: CATDSLLNYGYTF
CDR3 DNA: TGTGCCACGGACAGTCTTTTAAACTATGGCTACACCTTC
clone size: -
D gene: -
V gene: TRBV10-2
J gene: TRBJ1-2

CDR3 protein: CAWSEALAGAGSYEQYF
CDR3 DNA: TGTGCCTGGAGTGAGGCACTAGCGGGAGCCGGCTCCTACGAGCAGTACTTC
clone size: -
D gene: TRBD2
V gene: TRBV30
J gene: TRBJ2-7

CDR3 protein: CATSFRGSGYTF
CDR3 DNA: TGTGCCACCAGCTTCAGGGGCTCCGGCTACACCTTC
clone size: many
D gene: -
V gene: TRBV15
J gene: TRBJ1-2

CDR3 protein: CSASRTSGANTGEQYF
CDR3 DNA: TGCAGTGCTAGCAGAACTAGCGGGGCGAACACCGGGGAGCAGTACTTC
clone size: -
D gene: TRBD2
V gene: TRBV20-1
J gene: TRBJ2-7

CDR3 protein: CASSLTWRAGSYSAYEQYF
CDR3 DNA: TGTGCCAGCAGCTTAACGTGGCGGGCGGGATCTTACAGCGCCTACGAGCAGTACTTC
clone size: -
D gene: -
V gene: TRBV7-2
J gene: TRBJ2-7

CDR3 protein: CASSYRNYRGYTF
CDR3 DNA: TGTGCCAGCAGCTATCGTAATTACCGGGGCTACACCTTC
clone size: many
D gene: -
V gene: TRBV13
J gene: TRBJ1-2

CDR3 protein: CSARDRVWAGELFF
CDR3 DNA: TGCAGTGCCCGGGACAGGGTCTGGGCCGGGGAGCTGTTTTTT
clone size: few
D gene: TRBD1
V gene: TRBV20-1
J gene: TRBJ2-2

CDR3 protein: CSARDWRGGNTGELFF
CDR3 DNA: TGCAGTGCTAGAGATTGGCGGGGCGGGAACACCGGGGAGCTGTTTTTT
clone size: -
D gene: -
V gene: TRBV20-1
J gene: TRBJ2-2

CDR3 protein: CASSPGAVNTGELFF
CDR3 DNA: TGCGCCAGCAGCCCCGGCGCGGTGAACACCGGGGAGCTGTTTTTT
clone size: many
D gene: -
V gene: TRBV4-1
J gene: TRBJ2-2

CDR3 protein: CASSPSQGTYNSPLHF
CDR3 DNA: TGTGCCAGCAGCCCCAGCCAGGGCACCTATAATTCACCCCTCCACTTT
clone size: many
D gene: -
V gene: TRBV7-2
J gene: TRBJ1-6

CDR3 protein: CAISDGKTNEKLFF
CDR3 DNA: TGTGCCATCAGTGATGGAAAGACTAATGAAAAACTGTTTTTT
clone size: many
D gene: -
V gene: TRBV10-3
J gene: TRBJ1-4

CDR3 protein: CSARWGGQTQNTEAFF
CDR3 DNA: TGCAGTGCTAGATGGGGTGGGCAGACACAGAACACTGAAGCTTTCTTT
clone size: many
D gene: -
V gene: TRBV20-1
J gene: TRBJ1-1

CDR3 protein: CASSFPGQGDTIYF
CDR3 DNA: TGTGCCAGCAGCTTCCCAGGACAGGGAGACACCATATATTTT
clone size: -
D gene: TRBD1
V gene: TRBV7-2
J gene: TRBJ1-3

CDR3 protein: CASSFSGSGNTISF
CDR3 DNA: TGTGCCAGCAGTTTTTCCGGCTCTGGAAACACCATATCTTTT
clone size: -
D gene: -
V gene: TRBV12-3/TRBV12-4
J gene: TRBJ1-3

CDR3 protein: CASTSLSSYEQYF
CDR3 DNA: TGTGCCAGCACTTCCCTGAGCTCCTACGAGCAGTACTTC
clone size: few
D gene: -
V gene: TRBV12-3/TRBV12-4
J gene: TRBJ2-7

CDR3 protein: CAISESQGRTYNSPLHF
CDR3 DNA: TGTGCCATCAGTGAGTCGCAGGGGAGGACCTATAATTCACCCCTCCACTTT
clone size: many
D gene: -
V gene: TRBV10-3
J gene: TRBJ1-6

CDR3 protein: CASSRGALANEKPFF
CDR3 DNA: TGTGCCAGTAGTCGGGGGGCACTCGCTAATGAAAAACCGTTTTTT
clone size: -
D gene: -
V gene: TRBV7-8
J gene: TRBJ1-4

CDR3 protein: CSAPPKETQYF
CDR3 DNA: TGCAGTGCACCCCCCAAAGAGACCCAGTACTTC
clone size: -
D gene: -
V gene: TRBV20-1
J gene: TRBJ2-5

CDR3 protein: CASSSVPGQVGAFF
CDR3 DNA: TGTGCCAGCAGCTCTGTCCCGGGACAGGTGGGAGCTTTCTTT
clone size: few
D gene: TRBD1
V gene: TRBV5-6
J gene: TRBJ1-1

CDR3 protein: CASSLGQPEPYEQYF
CDR3 DNA: TGCGCCAGCAGCTTGGGACAGCCGGAACCCTACGAGCAGTACTTC
clone size: -
D gene: -
V gene: TRBV5-1
J gene: TRBJ2-7

CDR3 protein: CASKPRGDSGNTIYF
CDR3 DNA: TGTGCCAGCAAGCCGAGGGGAGACTCTGGAAACACCATATATTTT
clone size: -
D gene: -
V gene: TRBV12-3/TRBV12-4
J gene: TRBJ1-3

CDR3 protein: CASKTGLESTEAFF
CDR3 DNA: TGTGCCAGTAAAACAGGGTTAGAGAGCACTGAAGCTTTCTTT
clone size: few
D gene: -
V gene: TRBV6-6
J gene: TRBJ1-1

CDR3 protein: CAISPSGGPSYEQYF
CDR3 DNA: TGTGCCATCAGCCCTAGCGGGGGGCCGTCTTACGAGCAGTACTTC
clone size: many
D gene: TRBD2
V gene: TRBV10-3
J gene: TRBJ2-7

CDR3 protein: CSVEGGQARGYGYTF
CDR3 DNA: TGCAGCGTTGAAGGTGGACAGGCGAGAGGCTATGGCTACACCTTC
clone size: -
D gene: TRBD1
V gene: TRBV29-1
J gene: TRBJ1-2

CDR3 protein: CASSFEGTELGTQYF
CDR3 DNA: TGTGCCAGCAGCTTCGAAGGGACAGAACTAGGGACCCAGTACTTC
clone size: many
D gene: TRBD1
V gene: TRBV7-8
J gene: TRBJ2-5

CDR3 protein: CASSPASGSGEQYF
CDR3 DNA: TGTGCCAGCTCACCGGCTAGCGGGAGTGGAGAGCAGTACTTC
clone size: few
D gene: TRBD2
V gene: TRBV9
J gene: TRBJ2-7

CDR3 protein: CASKAGDMNTEAFF
CDR3 DNA: TGTGCCAGCAAGGCGGGGGACATGAACACTGAAGCTTTCTTT
clone size: -
D gene: -
V gene: TRBV7-2
J gene: TRBJ1-1

CDR3 protein: CATSRVGSDISYEQYF
CDR3 DNA: TGTGCCACCAGCAGAGTTGGGTCGGACATCTCCTACGAGCAGTACTTC
clone size: many
D gene: -
V gene: TRBV15
J gene: TRBJ2-7

CDR3 protein: CASTLRGLSGYTF
CDR3 DNA: TGTGCCAGCACCTTACGGGGTTTAAGCGGCTACACCTTC
clone size: -
D gene: -
V gene: TRBV10-3
J gene: TRBJ1-2

CDR3 protein: CASSETGGEATNEKLFF
CDR3 DNA: TGTGCCAGCAGCGAAACGGGGGGGGAAGCAACTAATGAAAAACTGTTTTTT
clone size: -
D gene: -
V gene: TRBV5-1
J gene: TRBJ1-4

CDR3 protein: CASLKTGLGGGYGYTF
CDR3 DNA: TGTGCCAGCCTTAAAACAGGCCTTGGGGGGGGCTATGGCTACACCTTC
clone size: few
D gene: -
V gene: TRBV6-5
J gene: TRBJ1-2

CDR3 protein: CSVPTGNSNQPQHF
CDR3 DNA: TGCAGTGTCCCGACAGGGAATAGCAATCAGCCCCAGCATTTT
clone size: -
D gene: TRBD1
V gene: TRBV20-1
J gene: TRBJ1-5

CDR3 protein: CASSLWDRDLSGYTF
CDR3 DNA: TGTGCCAGCAGCCTTTGGGACAGGGATCTGTCCGGCTACACCTTC
clone size: -
D gene: TRBD1
V gene: TRBV9
J gene: TRBJ1-2

CDR3 protein: CASSVGQGNTRANVLTF
CDR3 DNA: TGTGCCAGCAGCGTCGGACAGGGGAACACGAGGGCCAACGTCCTGACTTTC
clone size: -
D gene: TRBD1
V gene: TRBV9
J gene: TRBJ2-6

CDR3 protein: CAITRGAGSYEQYF
CDR3 DNA: TGTGCCATCACCAGAGGGGCGGGATCATACGAGCAGTACTTC
clone size: -
D gene: -
V gene: TRBV10-3
J gene: TRBJ2-7

CDR3 protein: CASSVGWRRSDETQYF
CDR3 DNA: TGTGCCAGCAGCGTAGGGTGGCGTAGATCCGACGAGACCCAGTACTTC
clone size: many
D gene: -
V gene: TRBV9
J gene: TRBJ2-5

CDR3 protein: CASSLRPVWGALTSPGELFF
CDR3 DNA: TGCGCCAGCAGCTTGCGCCCAGTCTGGGGGGCGCTTACTTCCCCCGGGGAGCTGTTTTTT
clone size: -
D gene: -
V gene: TRBV5-1
J gene: TRBJ2-2

CDR3 protein: CASSISAQYNEQFF
CDR3 DNA: TGTGCCAGTAGTATCTCCGCCCAATACAATGAGCAGTTCTTC
clone size: few
D gene: -
V gene: TRBV19
J gene: TRBJ2-1

CDR3 protein: CASSEWGGNQPQHF
CDR3 DNA: TGTGCCAGCAGTGAATGGGGCGGCAATCAGCCCCAGCATTTT
clone size: -
D gene: -
V gene: TRBV25-1
J gene: TRBJ1-5

CDR3 protein: CAISDPGRGNQPQHF
CDR3 DNA: TGTGCCATCAGTGATCCGGGTAGGGGCAATCAGCCCCAGCATTTT
clone size: -
D gene: -
V gene: TRBV10-3
J gene: TRBJ1-5

CDR3 protein: CARDRNVAYGYTF
CDR3 DNA: TGTGCTAGAGATAGGAACGTCGCATATGGCTACACCTTC
clone size: -
D gene: -
V gene: TRBV24-1
J gene: TRBJ1-2

CDR3 protein: CASSLAVGYTEAFF
CDR3 DNA: TGTGCCAGCAGTTTAGCGGTGGGCTACACTGAAGCTTTCTTT
clone size: -
D gene: -
V gene: TRBV27
J gene: TRBJ1-1

CDR3 protein: CASRLTPGTNEKLFF
CDR3 DNA: TGTGCCAGCAGGTTGACACCGGGGACTAATGAAAAACTGTTTTTT
clone size: many
D gene: -
V gene: TRBV2
J gene: TRBJ1-4

CDR3 protein: CASSPDRGQNYGYTF
CDR3 DNA: TGCGCCAGCAGCCCGGACAGGGGACAGAACTATGGCTACACCTTC
clone size: -
D gene: TRBD1
V gene: TRBV4-1
J gene: TRBJ1-2

CDR3 protein: CASSRGPINSPLHF
CDR3 DNA: TGTGCCAGCAGCAGGGGACCGATAAATTCACCCCTCCACTTT
clone size: -
D gene: -
V gene: TRBV7-8
J gene: TRBJ1-6

CDR3 protein: CASSSTGMWDTIYF
CDR3 DNA: TGTGCCAGCAGCTCGACAGGGATGTGGGACACCATATATTTT
clone size: many
D gene: TRBD1
V gene: TRBV5-5
J gene: TRBJ1-3

CDR3 protein: CASSYPEEGLGEAFF
CDR3 DNA: TGTGCCAGCAGTTACCCGGAGGAGGGGTTGGGTGAAGCTTTCTTT
clone size: many
D gene: -
V gene: TRBV6-6
J gene: TRBJ1-1

CDR3 protein: CASSAGTSGNTIYF
CDR3 DNA: TGTGCCAGCAGCGCGGGAACCTCTGGAAACACCATATATTTT
clone size: few
D gene: -
V gene: TRBV5-5
J gene: TRBJ1-3

CDR3 protein: CASSSVGGDEKLFF
CDR3 DNA: TGTGCCAGCAGCTCCGTGGGGGGGGATGAAAAACTGTTTTTT
clone size: -
D gene: -
V gene: TRBV7-9
J gene: TRBJ1-4

CDR3 protein: CASSSWSLPQHF
CDR3 DNA: TGTGCCAGCAGTTCATGGTCCCTGCCCCAGCATTTT
clone size: -
D gene: -
V gene: TRBV28
J gene: TRBJ1-5

CDR3 protein: CASRRGGLDYGYTF
CDR3 DNA: TGTGCCAGCAGGCGCGGGGGCTTGGACTATGGCTACACCTTC
clone size: many
D gene: -
V gene: TRBV2
J gene: TRBJ1-2

CDR3 protein: CASSRATTEAFF
CDR3 DNA: TGTGCCAGCTCACGGGCCACCACTGAAGCTTTCTTT
clone size: -
D gene: -
V gene: TRBV2
J gene: TRBJ1-1